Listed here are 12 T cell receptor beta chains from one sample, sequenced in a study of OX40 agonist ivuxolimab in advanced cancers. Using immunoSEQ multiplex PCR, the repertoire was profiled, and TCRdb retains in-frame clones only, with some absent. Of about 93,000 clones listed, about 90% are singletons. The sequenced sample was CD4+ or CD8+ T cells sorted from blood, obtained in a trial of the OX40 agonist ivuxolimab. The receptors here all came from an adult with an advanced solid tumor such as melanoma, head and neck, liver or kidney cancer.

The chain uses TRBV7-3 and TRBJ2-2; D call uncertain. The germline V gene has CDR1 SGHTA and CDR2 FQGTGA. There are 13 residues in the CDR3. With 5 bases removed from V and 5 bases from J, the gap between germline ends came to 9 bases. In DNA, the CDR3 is TGTGCCAGCAGCCCCGCCCAGACCGGGGAGCTGTTTTTT. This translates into CASSPAQTGELFF.

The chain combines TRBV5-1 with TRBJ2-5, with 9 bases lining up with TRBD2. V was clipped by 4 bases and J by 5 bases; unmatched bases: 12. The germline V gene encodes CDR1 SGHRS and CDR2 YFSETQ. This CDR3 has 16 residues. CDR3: CASSEGASGVPETQYF. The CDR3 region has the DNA TGCGCCAGCAGCGAGGGAGCTAGCGGGGTCCCGGAGACCCAGTACTTC.

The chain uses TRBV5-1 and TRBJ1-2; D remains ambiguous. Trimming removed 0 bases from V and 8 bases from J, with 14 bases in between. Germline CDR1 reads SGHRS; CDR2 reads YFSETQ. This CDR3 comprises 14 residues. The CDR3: CASSLGAGIVGYTF. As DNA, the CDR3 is TGCGCCAGCAGCTTGGGGGCAGGCATCGTGGGCTACACCTTC. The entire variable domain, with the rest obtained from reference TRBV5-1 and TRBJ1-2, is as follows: KAGVTQTPRYLIKTRGQQVTLSCSPISGHRSVSWYQQTPGQGLQFLFEYFSETQRNKGNFPGRFSGRQFSNSRSEMNVSTLELGDSALYLCASSLGAGIVGYTFGSGTRLTVV.

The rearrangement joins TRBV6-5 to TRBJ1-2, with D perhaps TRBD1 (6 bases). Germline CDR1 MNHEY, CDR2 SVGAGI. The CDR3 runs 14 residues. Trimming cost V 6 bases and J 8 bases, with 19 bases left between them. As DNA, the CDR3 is TGTGCCAGCAGCCCCTCTGGGACATCAACCGGCTACACCTTC. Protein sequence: CASSPSGTSTGYTF.

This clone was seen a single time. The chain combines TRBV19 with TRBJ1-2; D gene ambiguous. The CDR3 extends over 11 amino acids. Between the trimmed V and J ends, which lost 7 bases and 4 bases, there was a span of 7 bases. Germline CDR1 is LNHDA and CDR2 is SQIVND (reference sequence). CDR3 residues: CASTRSYGYTF. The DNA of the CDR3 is TGTGCCAGTACCAGATCCTATGGCTACACCTTC.

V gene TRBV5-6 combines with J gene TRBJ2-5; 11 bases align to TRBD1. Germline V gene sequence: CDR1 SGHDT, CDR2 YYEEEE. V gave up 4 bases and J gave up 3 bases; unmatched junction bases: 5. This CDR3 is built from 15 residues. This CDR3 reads CASSTPGQGEETQYF. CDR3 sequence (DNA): TGTGCCAGCAGCACCCCGGGACAGGGGGAAGAGACCCAGTACTTC.

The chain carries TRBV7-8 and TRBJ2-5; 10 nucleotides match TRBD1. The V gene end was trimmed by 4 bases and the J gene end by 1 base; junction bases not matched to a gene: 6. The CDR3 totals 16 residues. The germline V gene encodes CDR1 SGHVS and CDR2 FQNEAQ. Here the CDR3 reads CASSSWGTGVQETQYF. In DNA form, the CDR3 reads TGTGCCAGCAGCTCCTGGGGGACAGGGGTCCAAGAGACCCAGTACTTC.

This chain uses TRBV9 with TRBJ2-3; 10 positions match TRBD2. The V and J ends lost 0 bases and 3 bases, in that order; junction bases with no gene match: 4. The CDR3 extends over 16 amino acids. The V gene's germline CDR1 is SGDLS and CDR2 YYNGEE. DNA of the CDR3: TGTGCCAGCAGCGTAGCGCTTAGCGGGGGGACAGATACGCAGTATTTT. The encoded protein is CASSVALSGGTDTQYF.

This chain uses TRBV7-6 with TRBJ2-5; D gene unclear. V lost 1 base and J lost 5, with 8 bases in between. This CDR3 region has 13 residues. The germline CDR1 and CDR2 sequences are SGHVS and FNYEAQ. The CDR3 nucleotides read TGTGCCAGCAGCTTAGGGCTAGAGGAGACCCAGTACTTC. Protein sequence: CASSLGLEETQYF. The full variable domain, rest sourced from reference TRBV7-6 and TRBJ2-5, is GAGVSQSPRYKVTKRGQDVALRCDPISGHVSLYWYRQALGQGPEFLTYFNYEAQQDKSGLPNDRFSAERPEGSISTLTIQRTEQRDSAMYRCASSLGLEETQYFGPGTRLLVL.

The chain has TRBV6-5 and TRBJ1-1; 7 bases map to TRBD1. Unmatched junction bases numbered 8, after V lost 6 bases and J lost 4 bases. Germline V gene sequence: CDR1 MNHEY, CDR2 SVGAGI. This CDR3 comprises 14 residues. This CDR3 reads CASRQGPASTEAFF. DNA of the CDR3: TGTGCCAGCAGACAGGGGCCGGCGAGCACTGAAGCTTTCTTT.

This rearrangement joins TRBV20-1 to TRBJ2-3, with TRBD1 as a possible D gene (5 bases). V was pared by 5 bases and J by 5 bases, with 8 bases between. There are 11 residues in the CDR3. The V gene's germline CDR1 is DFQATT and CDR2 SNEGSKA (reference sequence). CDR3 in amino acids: CSAATGDTQYF. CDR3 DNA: TGCAGTGCTGCAACAGGAGATACGCAGTATTTT.

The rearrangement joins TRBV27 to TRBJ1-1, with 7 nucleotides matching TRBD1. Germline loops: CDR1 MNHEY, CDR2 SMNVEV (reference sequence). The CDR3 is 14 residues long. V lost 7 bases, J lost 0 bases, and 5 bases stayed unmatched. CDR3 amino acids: CASKTTGMNTEAFF. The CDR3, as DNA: TGTGCCAGCAAAACGACAGGGATGAACACTGAAGCTTTCTTT.